This TCR beta chain appears in the sequencing data of a study of blood T cell repertoires in COVID-19. About the study: COVID-19 samples collected from the United States, Italy and Spain covered acute and convalescent phases.

As handled by the study authors: Amplification of reference gene primers provided the estimated nucleated cell counts. Produced via immunoSEQ multiplex PCR; TCRdb's table is partial and in-frame only. V and J calls and clone size are copied from that table; D and trimming were computed from the DNA. The top ten clones hold approximately 3% of a sample with some 270,000 clones, approximately 90% of them seen once. Germline lookup yields CDR1 MNHEY and CDR2 SMNVEV (reference sequence). V lost 0 bases and J lost 4, with 6 bases in between. The CDR3 sequence is 13 residues long. Participants were aged 18 to 89 years, lived in around 25 US areas, and enrolled virtually. Someone with COVID-19 had been met by exposed participants within 2 weeks before study entry.

Sample: PBMCs or T cells enriched from blood (not recorded which). This receptor was obtained from a man aged 40-49 years who had been exposed to COVID-19. The chain has TRBV27 and TRBJ1-2; D not resolved. The CDR3 nucleotides read TGTGCCAGCAGTTTATCAGCAACCTATGGCTACACCTTC. Its protein is CASSLSATYGYTF.